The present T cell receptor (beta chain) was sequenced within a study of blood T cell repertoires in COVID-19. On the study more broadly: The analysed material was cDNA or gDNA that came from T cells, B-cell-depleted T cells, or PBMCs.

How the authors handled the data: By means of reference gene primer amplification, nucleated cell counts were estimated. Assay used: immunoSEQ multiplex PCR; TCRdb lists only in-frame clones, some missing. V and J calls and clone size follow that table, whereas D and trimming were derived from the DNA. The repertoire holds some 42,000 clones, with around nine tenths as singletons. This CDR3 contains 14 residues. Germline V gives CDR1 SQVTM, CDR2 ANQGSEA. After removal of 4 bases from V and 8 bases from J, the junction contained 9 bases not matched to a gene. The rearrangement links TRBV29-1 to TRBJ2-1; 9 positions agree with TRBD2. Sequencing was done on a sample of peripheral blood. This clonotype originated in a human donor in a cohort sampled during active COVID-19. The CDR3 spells CSVVVGLASDEQFF. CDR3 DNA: TGCAGCGTTGTGGTTGGACTAGCGAGCGATGAGCAGTTCTTC.